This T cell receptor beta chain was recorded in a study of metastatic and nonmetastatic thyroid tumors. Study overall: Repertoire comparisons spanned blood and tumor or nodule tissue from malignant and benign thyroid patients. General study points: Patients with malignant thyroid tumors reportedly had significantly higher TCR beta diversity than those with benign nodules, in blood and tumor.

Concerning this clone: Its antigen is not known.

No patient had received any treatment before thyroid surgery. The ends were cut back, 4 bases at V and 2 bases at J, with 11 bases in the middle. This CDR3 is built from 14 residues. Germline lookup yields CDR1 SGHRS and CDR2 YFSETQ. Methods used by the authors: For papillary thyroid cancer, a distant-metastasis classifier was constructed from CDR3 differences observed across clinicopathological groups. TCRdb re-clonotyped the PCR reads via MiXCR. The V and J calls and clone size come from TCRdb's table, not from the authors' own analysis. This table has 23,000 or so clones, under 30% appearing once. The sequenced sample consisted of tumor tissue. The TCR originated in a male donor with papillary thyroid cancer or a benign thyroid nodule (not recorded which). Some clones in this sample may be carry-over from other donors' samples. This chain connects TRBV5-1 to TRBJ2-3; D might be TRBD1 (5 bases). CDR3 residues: CASSPKQDTDTQYF. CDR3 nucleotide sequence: TGCGCCAGCAGCCCAAAACAGGACACAGATACGCAGTATTTT.